This T cell receptor (beta chain) originates from a study of technical replicates of blood from a few donors. Germline V lookup: CDR1 SGDLS, CDR2 YYNGEE. CDR3 length: 13 residues. The ends lost 3 bases at V and 8 bases at J; junction bases unmatched: 7. Produced via immunoSEQ multiplex PCR; TCRdb's table is partial and in-frame only. This sample yields approximately 73,000 clones, of which 80% to 95% are seen a single time; about 0.35% belongs to the top ten. The origin of this receptor is a human donor in good health. The sequencing input was T cells isolated from PBMCs. This chain connects TRBV9 to TRBJ1-2; TRBD1 aligns across 7 bases. The CDR3 DNA is TGTGCCAGCAGCGCCGGGACAGCGGACGGCTACACCTTC. Translated: CASSAGTADGYTF.